The source of this TCR beta chain is a study of T-cell reconstitution after alpha-beta-depleted transplantation in children. To note about this clonotype: Germline is not matched at one junction end, which may reflect a read error.

The authors prepared the TCRbeta library with unique molecular identifiers. TCRdb independently ran MiXCR on the PCR reads; one entry per CDR3 protein. In the table there are more than 200,000 distinct CDR3 sequences, roughly a tenth of which are singletons. This CDR3 comprises 13 residues. Germline V gives CDR1 MDHEN, CDR2 SYDVKM. The sample in question was PBMCs from the stem cell graft donor, obtained from the stem cell graft. The clonotype was recovered from a human donor who donated a stem cell graft to a child with SCID. This rearrangement joins TRBV28 to TRBJ2-7; D uncertain. The CDR3 loop is CASSFPGPVGQDF. In DNA, the CDR3 is TGTGCCAGCAGTTTCCCTGGCCCCGTCGGGCAGGACTTC.